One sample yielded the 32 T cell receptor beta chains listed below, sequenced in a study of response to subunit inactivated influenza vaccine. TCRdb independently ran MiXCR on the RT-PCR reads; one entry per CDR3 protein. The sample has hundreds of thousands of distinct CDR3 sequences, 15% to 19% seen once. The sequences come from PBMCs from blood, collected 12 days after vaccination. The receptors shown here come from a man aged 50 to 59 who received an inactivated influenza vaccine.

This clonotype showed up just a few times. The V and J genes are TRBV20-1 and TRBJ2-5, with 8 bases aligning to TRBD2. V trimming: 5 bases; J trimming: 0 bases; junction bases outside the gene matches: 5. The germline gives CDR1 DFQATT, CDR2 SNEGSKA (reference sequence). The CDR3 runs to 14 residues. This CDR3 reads CSALPTSDQETQYF. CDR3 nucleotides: TGCAGTGCTTTGCCGACTAGCGACCAAGAGACCCAGTACTTC.

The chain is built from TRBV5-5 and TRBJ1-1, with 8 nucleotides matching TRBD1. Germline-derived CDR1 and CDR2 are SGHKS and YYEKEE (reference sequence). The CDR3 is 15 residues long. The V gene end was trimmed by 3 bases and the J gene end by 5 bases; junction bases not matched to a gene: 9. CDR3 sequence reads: CASSWAGQGATEAFF. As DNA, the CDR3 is TGTGCCAGCAGCTGGGCAGGACAGGGTGCGACTGAAGCTTTCTTT. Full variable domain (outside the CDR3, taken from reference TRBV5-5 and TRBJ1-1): DAGVTQSPTHLIKTRGQQVTLRCSPISGHKSVSWYQQVLGQGPQFIFQYYEKEERGRGNFPDRFSARQFPNYSSELNVNALLLGDSALYLCASSWAGQGATEAFFGQGTRLTVV.

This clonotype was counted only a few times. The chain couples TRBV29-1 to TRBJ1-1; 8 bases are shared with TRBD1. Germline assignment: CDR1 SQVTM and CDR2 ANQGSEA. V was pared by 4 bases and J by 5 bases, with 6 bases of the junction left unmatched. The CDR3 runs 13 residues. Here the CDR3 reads CSVAQGAGTEAFF. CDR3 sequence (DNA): TGCAGCGTTGCGCAGGGGGCAGGGACTGAAGCTTTCTTT. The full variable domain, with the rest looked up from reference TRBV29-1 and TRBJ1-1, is SAVISQKPSRDICQRGTSLTIQCQVDSQVTMMFWYRQQPGQSLTLIATANQGSEATYESGFVIDKFPISRPNLTFSTLTVSNMSPEDSSIYLCSVAQGAGTEAFFGQGTRLTVV.

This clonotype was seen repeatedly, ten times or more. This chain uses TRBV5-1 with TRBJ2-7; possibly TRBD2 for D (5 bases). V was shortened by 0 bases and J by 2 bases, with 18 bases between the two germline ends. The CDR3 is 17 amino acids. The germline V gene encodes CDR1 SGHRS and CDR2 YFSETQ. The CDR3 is CASSLGVRLADTYEQYF. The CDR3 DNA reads TGCGCCAGCAGCTTGGGAGTACGGCTAGCTGATACCTACGAGCAGTACTTC. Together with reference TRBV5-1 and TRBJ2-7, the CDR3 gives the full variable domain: KAGVTQTPRYLIKTRGQQVTLSCSPISGHRSVSWYQQTPGQGLQFLFEYFSETQRNKGNFPGRFSGRQFSNSRSEMNVSTLELGDSALYLCASSLGVRLADTYEQYFGPGTRLTVT.

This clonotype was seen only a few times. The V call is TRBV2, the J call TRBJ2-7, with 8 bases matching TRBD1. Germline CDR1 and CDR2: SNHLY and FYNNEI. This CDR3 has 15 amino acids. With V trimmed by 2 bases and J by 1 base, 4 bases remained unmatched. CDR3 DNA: TGTGCCAGCAGTGAACGGGACAGGACTTCCTACGAGCAGTACTTC. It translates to CASSERDRTSYEQYF.

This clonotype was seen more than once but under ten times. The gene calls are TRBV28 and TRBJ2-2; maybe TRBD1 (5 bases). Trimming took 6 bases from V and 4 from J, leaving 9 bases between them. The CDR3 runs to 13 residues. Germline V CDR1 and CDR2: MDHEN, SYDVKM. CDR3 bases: TGTGCCAGCAGAGGACATTCCACCGGGGAGCTGTTTTTT. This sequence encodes CASRGHSTGELFF. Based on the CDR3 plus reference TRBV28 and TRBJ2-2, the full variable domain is DVKVTQSSRYLVKRTGEKVFLECVQDMDHENMFWYRQDPGLGLRLIYFSYDVKMKEKGDIPEGYSVSREKKERFSLILESASTNQTSMYLCASRGHSTGELFFGEGSRLTVL.

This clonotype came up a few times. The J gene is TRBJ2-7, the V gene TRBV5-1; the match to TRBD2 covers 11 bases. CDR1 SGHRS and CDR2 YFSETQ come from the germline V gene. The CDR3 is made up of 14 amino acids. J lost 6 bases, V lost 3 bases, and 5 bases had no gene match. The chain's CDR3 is CASSSGLADPEQYF. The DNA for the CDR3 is TGCGCCAGCAGCTCGGGACTAGCGGATCCCGAGCAGTACTTC. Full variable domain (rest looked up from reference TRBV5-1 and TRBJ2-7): KAGVTQTPRYLIKTRGQQVTLSCSPISGHRSVSWYQQTPGQGLQFLFEYFSETQRNKGNFPGRFSGRQFSNSRSEMNVSTLELGDSALYLCASSSGLADPEQYFGPGTRLTVT.

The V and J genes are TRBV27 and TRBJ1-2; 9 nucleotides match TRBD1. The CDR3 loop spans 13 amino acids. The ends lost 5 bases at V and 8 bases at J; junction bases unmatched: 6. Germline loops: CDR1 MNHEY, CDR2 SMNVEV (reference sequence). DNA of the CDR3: TGTGCCAGCAGTGCCACAGGGGGCGCCGGCTACACCTTC. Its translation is CASSATGGAGYTF.

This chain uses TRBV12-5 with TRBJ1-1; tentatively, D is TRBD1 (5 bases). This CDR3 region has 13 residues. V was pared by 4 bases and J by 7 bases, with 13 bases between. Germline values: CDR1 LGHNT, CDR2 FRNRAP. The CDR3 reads CASGSGLRSEAFF. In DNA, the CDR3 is TGTGCTAGTGGTTCAGGGCTCCGGAGTGAAGCTTTCTTT.

CDR3 loop: CASSTDRLSIFGEQFF. The CDR3, as DNA: TGTGCCAGCAGTACCGACAGACTCTCGATTTTCGGTGAGCAGTTCTTC. The rearrangement joins TRBV6-2 or TRBV6-3 to TRBJ2-1, with D possibly TRBD1 on 5 matching bases. From germline, CDR1 is MNHEY and CDR2 SVGEGT. CDR3 length equals 16 residues. The V end lost 5 bases, the J end lost 9 bases, and 23 bases lay between the germline ends.

This CDR3 is CATSDPSGNEQFF. CDR3 in DNA: TGTGCCACCAGTGATCCCTCTGGCAATGAGCAGTTCTTC. V usage is TRBV24-1 and J usage is TRBJ2-1, with D unclear. The CDR3 covers 13 residues. V dropped 3 bases and J dropped 6 bases, with 8 bases sitting between them. Germline V gene sequence: CDR1 KGHDR, CDR2 SFDVKD.

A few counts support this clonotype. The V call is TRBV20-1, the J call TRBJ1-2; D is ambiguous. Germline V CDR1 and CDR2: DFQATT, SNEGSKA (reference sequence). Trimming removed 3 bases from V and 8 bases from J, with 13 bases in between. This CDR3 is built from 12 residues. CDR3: CSAREDAKGYTF. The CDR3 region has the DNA TGCAGTGCTAGGGAAGATGCTAAGGGCTACACCTTC.

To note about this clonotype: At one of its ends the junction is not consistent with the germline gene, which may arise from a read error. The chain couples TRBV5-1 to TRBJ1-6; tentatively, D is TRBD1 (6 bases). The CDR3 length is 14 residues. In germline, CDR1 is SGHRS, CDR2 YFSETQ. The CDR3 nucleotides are TGCGCCAGCAGGTTAACAGGGCAGGGAGAACCCCTCCAGTTT. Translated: CASRLTGQGEPLQF.

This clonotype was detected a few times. The DNA for the CDR3 is TGTGCCAGCAGCCAGGGGACTAGCGGGAGTTATTACGAGCAGTACTTC. It is translated as CASSQGTSGSYYEQYF. V and J are TRBV3-1 and TRBJ2-7; TRBD2 matches 14 bases. V gave up 3 bases and J gave up 4 bases; unmatched junction bases: 5. There are 16 residues in the CDR3. From germline, CDR1 is LGHDT and CDR2 YNNKEL (reference sequence).

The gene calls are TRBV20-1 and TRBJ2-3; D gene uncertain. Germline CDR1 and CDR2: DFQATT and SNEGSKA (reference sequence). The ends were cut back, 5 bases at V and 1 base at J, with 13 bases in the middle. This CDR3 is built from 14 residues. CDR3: CSAGGRVGTDTQYF. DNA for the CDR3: TGCAGTGCTGGCGGACGTGTAGGCACAGATACGCAGTATTTT.

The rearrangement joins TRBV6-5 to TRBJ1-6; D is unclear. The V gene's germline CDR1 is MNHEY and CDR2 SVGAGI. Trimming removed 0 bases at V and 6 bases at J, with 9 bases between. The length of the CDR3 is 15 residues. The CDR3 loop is CASSYSLQVNSPLHF. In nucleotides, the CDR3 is TGTGCCAGCAGTTACTCTCTCCAGGTTAATTCACCCCTCCACTTT.

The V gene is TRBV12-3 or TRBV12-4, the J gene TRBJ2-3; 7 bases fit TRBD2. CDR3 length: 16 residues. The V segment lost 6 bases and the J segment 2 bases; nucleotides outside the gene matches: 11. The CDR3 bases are TGTGCCAGCAGACCTACCCAGCGGGGATACACAGATACGCAGTATTTT. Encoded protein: CASRPTQRGYTDTQYF.

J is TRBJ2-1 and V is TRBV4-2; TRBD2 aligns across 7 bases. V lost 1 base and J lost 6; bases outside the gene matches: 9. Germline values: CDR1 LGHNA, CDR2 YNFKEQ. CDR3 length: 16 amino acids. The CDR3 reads CASSQVSRGSFNEQFF. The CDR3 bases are TGTGCCAGCAGCCAAGTTTCTCGCGGGAGCTTCAATGAGCAGTTCTTC.

The CDR3 coding sequence is TGTGCCAGCAGCCAACAGCCCTTGCAGCCCCAGCATTTT. Protein: CASSQQPLQPQHF. V gene TRBV3-1 combines with J gene TRBJ1-5; no clear D. Germline lookup yields CDR1 LGHDT and CDR2 YNNKEL (reference sequence). CDR3 length: 13 amino acids. Trimming cost V 2 bases and J 7 bases, with 9 bases left between them.

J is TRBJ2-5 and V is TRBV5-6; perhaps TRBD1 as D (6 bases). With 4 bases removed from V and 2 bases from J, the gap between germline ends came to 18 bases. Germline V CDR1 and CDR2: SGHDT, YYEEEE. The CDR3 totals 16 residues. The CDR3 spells CASSGVRGAHQETQYF. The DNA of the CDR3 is TGTGCCAGCAGCGGGGTCAGGGGAGCCCATCAAGAGACCCAGTACTTC.

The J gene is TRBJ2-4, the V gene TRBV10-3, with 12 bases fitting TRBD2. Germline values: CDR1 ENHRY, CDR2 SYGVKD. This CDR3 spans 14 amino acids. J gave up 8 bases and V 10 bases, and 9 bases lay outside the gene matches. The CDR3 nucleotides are TGTGCCACCGGCCGGACTAGCGGGGTGGACATTCAGTACTTC. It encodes CATGRTSGVDIQYF.

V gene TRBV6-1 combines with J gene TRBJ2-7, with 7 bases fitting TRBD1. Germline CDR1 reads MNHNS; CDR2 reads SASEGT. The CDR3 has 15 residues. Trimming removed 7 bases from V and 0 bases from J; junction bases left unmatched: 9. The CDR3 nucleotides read TGTGCCAGCACCCGATGGACAGGCGCCTCCTACGAGCAGTACTTC. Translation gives CASTRWTGASYEQYF.

CDR3 nucleotides: TGTGCCACCAGTGCCCTAGCCGGGACAGCCGACAATGAGCAGTTCTTC. Protein: CATSALAGTADNEQFF. This rearrangement joins TRBV24-1 to TRBJ2-1; TRBD1 aligns across 7 bases. V lost 5 bases, J lost 5 bases, and 11 bases stayed unmatched. The CDR3 loop spans 16 amino acids. Looked up from germline, CDR1 is KGHDR and CDR2 is SFDVKD.

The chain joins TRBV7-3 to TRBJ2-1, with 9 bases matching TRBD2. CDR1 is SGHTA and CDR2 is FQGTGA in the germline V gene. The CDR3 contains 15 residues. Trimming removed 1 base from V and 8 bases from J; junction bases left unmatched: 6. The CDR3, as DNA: TGTGCCAGCAGCTTAAGCGGGAGGGCCGATTATGAGCAGTTCTTC. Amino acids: CASSLSGRADYEQFF. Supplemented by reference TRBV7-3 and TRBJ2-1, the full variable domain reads GAGVSQTPSNKVTEKGKYVELRCDPISGHTALYWYRQSLGQGPEFLIYFQGTGAADDSGLPNDRFFAVRPEGSVSTLKIQRTERGDSAVYLCASSLSGRADYEQFFGPGTRLTVL.

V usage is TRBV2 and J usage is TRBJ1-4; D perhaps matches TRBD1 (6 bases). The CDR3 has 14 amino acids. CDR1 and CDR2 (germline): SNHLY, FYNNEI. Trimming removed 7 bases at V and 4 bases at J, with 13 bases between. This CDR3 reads CASKTDSSNEKLFF. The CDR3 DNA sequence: TGTGCCAGCAAAACGGACAGTAGTAATGAAAAACTGTTTTTT.

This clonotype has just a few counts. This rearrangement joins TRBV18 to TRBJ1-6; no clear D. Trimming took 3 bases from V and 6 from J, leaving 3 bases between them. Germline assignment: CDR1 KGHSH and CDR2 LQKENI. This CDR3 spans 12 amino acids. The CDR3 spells CASSPINSPLHF. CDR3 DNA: TGTGCCAGCTCACCGATTAATTCACCCCTCCACTTT.

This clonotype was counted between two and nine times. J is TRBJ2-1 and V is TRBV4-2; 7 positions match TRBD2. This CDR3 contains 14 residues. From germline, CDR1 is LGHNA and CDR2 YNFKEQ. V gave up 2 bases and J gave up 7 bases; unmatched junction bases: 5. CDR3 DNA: TGTGCCAGCAGCCAACCCCGGGGAGGGAATGAGCAGTTCTTC. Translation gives CASSQPRGGNEQFF.

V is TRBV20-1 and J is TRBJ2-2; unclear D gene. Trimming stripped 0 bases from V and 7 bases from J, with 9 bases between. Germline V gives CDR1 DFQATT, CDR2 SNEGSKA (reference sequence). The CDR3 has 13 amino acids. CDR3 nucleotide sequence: TGCAGTGCTAGAGATCTCCCCGACGGGGAGCTGTTTTTT. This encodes CSARDLPDGELFF.

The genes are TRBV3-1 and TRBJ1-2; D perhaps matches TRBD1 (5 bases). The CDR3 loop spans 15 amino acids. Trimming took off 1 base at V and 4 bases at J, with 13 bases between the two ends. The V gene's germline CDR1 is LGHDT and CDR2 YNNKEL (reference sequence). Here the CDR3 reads CASSQGQGLSYGYTF. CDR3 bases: TGTGCCAGCAGCCAAGGCCAGGGACTCTCCTATGGCTACACCTTC.

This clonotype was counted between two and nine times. CDR3 sequence: CSARDTGVNTGELFF. The CDR3 nucleotides read TGCAGTGCTAGAGATACCGGAGTGAACACCGGGGAGCTGTTTTTT. The genes are TRBV20-1 and TRBJ2-2; no definite D call. The germline V gene encodes CDR1 DFQATT and CDR2 SNEGSKA (reference sequence). With 0 bases removed from V and 1 base from J, the gap between germline ends came to 9 bases. The CDR3 runs to 15 residues.

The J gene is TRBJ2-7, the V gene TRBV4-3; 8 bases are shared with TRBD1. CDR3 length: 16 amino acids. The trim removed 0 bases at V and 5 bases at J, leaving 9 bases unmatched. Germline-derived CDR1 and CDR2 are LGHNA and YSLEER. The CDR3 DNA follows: TGCGCCAGCAGCCAAGATTTGGACAGGGTAACCAACGAGCAGTACTTC. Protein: CASSQDLDRVTNEQYF.

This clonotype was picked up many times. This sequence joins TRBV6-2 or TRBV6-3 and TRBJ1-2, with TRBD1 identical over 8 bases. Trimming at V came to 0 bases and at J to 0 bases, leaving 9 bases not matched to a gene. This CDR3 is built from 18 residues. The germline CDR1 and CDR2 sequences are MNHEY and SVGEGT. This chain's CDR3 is CASSYSRQGTYPNYGYTF. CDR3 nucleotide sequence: TGTGCCAGCAGTTACTCGAGACAGGGGACGTACCCTAACTATGGCTACACCTTC.